This T cell receptor beta chain was retrieved from a study of T cell responses to AZD1222 COVID-19 vaccine. As for the study in general: The study pooled second doses at about 4 or about 12 weeks. The study, taken as a whole, reports: Donors skewed white British and female; clonal diversity was possibly underestimated. Repertoires in all cases were sampled only once the peak T cell response had passed. Close to half of spike-specific TCRs reportedly recognize unmutated variant regions.

Method: immunoSEQ multiplex PCR; TCRdb's copy keeps in-frame clones and lacks some. The sample shows over 150,000 clones, around 90% of them seen only once. V trimming: 4 bases; J trimming: 4 bases; junction bases outside the gene matches: 7. Per the germline V gene, CDR1 is MNHEY and CDR2 is SVGEGT. The CDR3 totals 16 residues. Worth noting for this clone: Its antigen is as yet unknown.

The chain recombines TRBV6-2 or TRBV6-3 with TRBJ2-1; 10 nucleotides match TRBD2. The receptor was derived from an adult in good health. Sequencing used peripheral blood, obtained on day 0 of AZD1222 vaccination. CDR3 residues: CASSSASGSVYNEQFF. DNA for the CDR3: TGTGCCAGCAGTTCGGCTAGCGGGAGTGTGTACAATGAGCAGTTCTTC.